This T cell receptor beta chain comes out of a study of CD8 T cells in Susac syndrome. CD8+ and CD4+ blood T cells underwent TCR beta sequencing. The TEMRA cells underwent FACS enrichment, while the CD8+ and CD4+ T cells underwent negative isolation. Random-hexamer reverse transcription was applied to roughly 0.5 to 1 ug RNA. immunoSEQ multiplex PCR amplified TCR beta CDR3 across 54 Vbeta, 13 Jbeta. MiXCR was run by TCRdb on the immunoSEQ multiplex PCR reads, yielding one entry per CDR3 protein. This table holds tens of thousands of distinct CDR3 sequences, 90% to 95% found once. V was clipped by 6 bases and J by 6 bases, with 14 bases between them. The CDR3 length is 13 residues.

The chain employs TRBV23-1 and TRBJ1-2; D call uncertain. TRBV23-1 is treated as an ORF (open reading frame) with a function not yet certain. The clonotype was recovered from a human donor with multiple sclerosis. Sequencing was performed on CD8+ T cells from PBMCs. Written as DNA, the CDR3 is TGCGCCAGCAGCCTAAGGGCGGGGAATGGCTACACCTTC. Its protein product is CASSLRAGNGYTF.